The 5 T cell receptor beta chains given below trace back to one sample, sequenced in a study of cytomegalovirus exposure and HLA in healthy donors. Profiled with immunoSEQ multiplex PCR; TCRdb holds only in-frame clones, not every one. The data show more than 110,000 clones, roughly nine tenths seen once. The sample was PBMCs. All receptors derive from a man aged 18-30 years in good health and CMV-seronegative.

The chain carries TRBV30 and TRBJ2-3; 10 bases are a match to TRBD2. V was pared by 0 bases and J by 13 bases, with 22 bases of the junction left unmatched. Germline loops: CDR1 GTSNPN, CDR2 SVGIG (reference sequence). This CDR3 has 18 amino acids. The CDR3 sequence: CAWSVDLAGVTGAHAKYF. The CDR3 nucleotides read TGTGCCTGGAGTGTAGATCTAGCGGGAGTAACGGGAGCCCACGCAAAGTATTTT.

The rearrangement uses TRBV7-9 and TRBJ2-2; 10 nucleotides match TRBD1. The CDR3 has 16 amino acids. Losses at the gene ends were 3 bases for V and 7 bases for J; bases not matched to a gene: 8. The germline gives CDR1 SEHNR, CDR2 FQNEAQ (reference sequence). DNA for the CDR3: TGTGCCAGCAGCTTCCCGGGACAGGGGATTGACGGGGAGCTGTTTTTT. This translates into CASSFPGQGIDGELFF.

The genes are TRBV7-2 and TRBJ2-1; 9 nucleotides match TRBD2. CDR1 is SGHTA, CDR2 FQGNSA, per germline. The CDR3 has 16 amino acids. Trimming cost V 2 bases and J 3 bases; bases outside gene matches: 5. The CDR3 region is CASSLSASGVYNEQFF. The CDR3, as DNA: TGTGCCAGCAGCTTATCGGCTAGCGGGGTCTACAATGAGCAGTTCTTC.

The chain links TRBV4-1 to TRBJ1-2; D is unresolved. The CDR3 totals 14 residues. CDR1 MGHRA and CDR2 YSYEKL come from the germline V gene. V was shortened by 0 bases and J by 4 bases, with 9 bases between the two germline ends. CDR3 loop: CASSQEAGTYGYTF. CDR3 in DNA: TGCGCCAGCAGCCAAGAGGCGGGAACCTATGGCTACACCTTC.

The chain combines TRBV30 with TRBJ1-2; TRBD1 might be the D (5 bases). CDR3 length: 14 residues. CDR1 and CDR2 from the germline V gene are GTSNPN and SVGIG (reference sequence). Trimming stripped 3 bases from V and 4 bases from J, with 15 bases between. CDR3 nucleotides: TGTGCCTGGAGAGGGGCAAGGGGCTTCTATGGCTACACCTTC. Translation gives CAWRGARGFYGYTF.